These 22 T cell receptor beta chains were all obtained from the same sample, sequenced in a study of blood T cell repertoires in COVID-19. Repertoires were generated with immunoSEQ multiplex PCR, while TCRdb's copy carries only in-frame clones and drops some. The sample shows about 110,000 clones, around 78% of them seen only once. Sequencing was done on a sample of peripheral blood. The origin of the receptors is a woman in her sixties or seventies with acute or convalescent COVID-19.

The gene calls are TRBV28 and TRBJ2-1, with TRBD2 matching over 7 bases. V lost 3 bases to trimming and J lost 10 bases; unmatched junction nucleotides: 6. This CDR3 is built from 13 residues. Per the germline V gene, CDR1 is MDHEN and CDR2 is SYDVKM. CDR3 coding DNA: TGTGCCAGCAGTTTTATCCAGCGGGGAGAGCAGTTCTTC. It is translated as CASSFIQRGEQFF.

The CDR3 is CASSPRGVSTDTQYF. The CDR3 DNA reads as TGCGCCAGCAGCCCCCGAGGCGTTAGCACAGATACGCAGTATTTT. The chain links TRBV4-3 to TRBJ2-3; D remains ambiguous. The CDR3 contains 15 residues. With 4 bases removed from V and 0 bases from J, the gap between germline ends came to 11 bases. Germline V gene sequence: CDR1 LGHNA, CDR2 YSLEER.

As regards this clone: The germline gene is not matched at one end of the junction; a read error may be the cause. The chain uses TRBV7-7 and TRBJ2-1, with D possibly being TRBD2 (6 bases). In germline, CDR1 is SSHAT, CDR2 FNYEAQ (reference sequence). The CDR3 runs to 14 residues. The chain's CDR3 is CASSLRREFNEQFF. The DNA for the CDR3 is TGTGCTAGCAGCCTTAGACGGGAGTTTAATGAGCAGTTCTTC.

The CDR3 is CASSFFVGVTDTQYF. For the CDR3, the DNA is TGTGCCAGCAGTTTTTTCGTAGGGGTCACAGATACGCAGTATTTT. The V gene is TRBV27, the J gene TRBJ2-3; perhaps TRBD1 as D (5 bases). CDR1 is MNHEY, CDR2 SMNVEV, per germline (reference sequence). This CDR3 has 15 residues. With 3 bases removed from V and 2 bases from J, the gap between germline ends came to 12 bases.

CDR3 nucleotide sequence: TGTGCCAGCAGCAACCGGGACTCGAGCTCCTACAATGAGCAGTTCTTC. Amino acid sequence: CASSNRDSSSYNEQFF. The rearrangement links TRBV5-4 to TRBJ2-1; TRBD2 is a possible D gene (6 bases). Trimming left V 4 bases short and J 0 bases short, with 14 bases between. The CDR3 is 16 residues long. Germline V gene data show CDR1 as SGHNT and CDR2 as YYREEE (reference sequence). Supplemented by reference TRBV5-4 and TRBJ2-1, the full variable domain reads ETGVTQSPTHLIKTRGQQVTLRCSSQSGHNTVSWYQQALGQGPQFIFQYYREEENGRGNFPPRFSGLQFPNYSSELNVNALELDDSALYLCASSNRDSSSYNEQFFGPGTRLTVL.

The rearrangement uses TRBV27 and TRBJ2-7; possibly TRBD2 for D (5 bases). CDR1 and CDR2 (germline): MNHEY, SMNVEV (reference sequence). This CDR3 contains 14 residues. Trimming cost V 6 bases and J 5 bases, with 17 bases left between them. The CDR3 region has the DNA TGTGCCAGCAGGCTATCTGAGGGTCGCAACGAGCAGTACTTC. Its translation is CASRLSEGRNEQYF.

V is TRBV18 and J is TRBJ2-1; 11 nucleotides line up with TRBD2. With 3 bases clipped from V and 9 bases from J, the junction kept 4 bases outside the gene matches. The CDR3 contains 14 residues. CDR1 and CDR2 from the germline V gene are KGHSH and LQKENI. The CDR3 loop reads CASSPTSGKGEQFF. As DNA, the CDR3 is TGTGCCAGCTCACCGACTAGCGGGAAAGGTGAGCAGTTCTTC.

The chain has TRBV4-2 and TRBJ1-1; TRBD1 might be the D (5 bases). Looked up from germline, CDR1 is LGHNA and CDR2 is YNFKEQ. This CDR3 region has 15 residues. V was cut by 3 bases and J by 4 bases, with 15 bases left in between. CDR3 sequence (DNA): TGTGCCAGCAGCCAGGAGGAGAGGGGAGGCACTGAAGCTTTCTTT. This gives the protein CASSQEERGGTEAFF.

This rearrangement joins TRBV18 to TRBJ2-1; tentative D call: TRBD1 (5 bases). V was trimmed by 6 bases and J by 2 bases, leaving 14 bases between them. Germline CDR1 reads KGHSH; CDR2 reads LQKENI. This CDR3 contains 15 residues. CDR3 sequence: CASSPQGYTYNEQFF. The CDR3 DNA follows: TGTGCCAGCTCCCCCCAGGGTTACACCTACAATGAGCAGTTCTTC.

This rearrangement joins TRBV7-9 to TRBJ2-3; TRBD2 aligns across 10 bases. The CDR3 is 16 residues long. In germline, CDR1 is SEHNR, CDR2 FQNEAQ (reference sequence). V lost 4 bases to trimming and J lost 0 bases; unmatched junction nucleotides: 4. This CDR3 reads CASSSIAGGSTDTQYF. The CDR3 bases are TGTGCCAGCAGCTCCATAGCGGGAGGTAGCACAGATACGCAGTATTTT.

The V call is TRBV18, the J call TRBJ1-2, with D maybe TRBD1 (6 bases). Germline V gene data show CDR1 as KGHSH and CDR2 as LQKENI. Trimming took off 0 bases at V and 6 bases at J, with 14 bases between the two ends. This CDR3 is built from 15 residues. This chain's CDR3 is CASSPPLTGGHGYTF. In DNA form, the CDR3 reads TGTGCCAGCTCACCACCTTTAACGGGGGGGCATGGCTACACCTTC.

V gene TRBV2 combines with J gene TRBJ2-1; 9 bases match TRBD2. CDR3 length equals 13 residues. Germline values: CDR1 SNHLY, CDR2 FYNNEI. V trimming: 8 bases; J trimming: 5 bases; junction bases outside the gene matches: 4. Here the CDR3 DNA reads TGTGCCAGCCGAAGACTAGCGGACAATGAGCAGTTCTTC. This translates into CASRRLADNEQFF. Full variable domain (rest looked up from reference TRBV2 and TRBJ2-1): EPEVTQTPSHQVTQMGQEVILRCVPISNHLYFYWYRQILGQKVEFLVSFYNNEISEKSEIFDDQFSVERPDGSNFTLKIRSTKLEDSAMYFCASRRLADNEQFFGPGTRLTVL.

The chain links TRBV5-1 to TRBJ1-2; a possible D gene is TRBD1 (5 bases). Trimming took 3 bases from V and 8 from J, leaving 17 bases between them. Germline lookup yields CDR1 SGHRS and CDR2 YFSETQ. The length of the CDR3 is 14 residues. CDR3 sequence reads: CASSSDDRKGGYTF. CDR3 DNA sequence: TGCGCCAGCAGCTCCGACGACAGAAAGGGGGGCTACACCTTC.

V is TRBV9 and J is TRBJ2-1, with TRBD2 matching 7 bases. Germline CDR1 and CDR2: SGDLS and YYNGEE. This CDR3 is 15 amino acids long. J lost 0 bases, V lost 4 bases, and 4 bases had no gene match. The CDR3 DNA sequence: TGTGCCAGCAGCCGGAGCGGGGACTCCTACAATGAGCAGTTCTTC. It is translated as CASSRSGDSYNEQFF.

CDR3 sequence reads: CASSLGTGPLYGYTF. As DNA, the CDR3 is TGCGCCAGCAGCTTGGGGACAGGACCCCTCTATGGCTACACCTTC. This sequence joins TRBV5-1 and TRBJ1-2, with 7 bases fitting TRBD1. CDR1 SGHRS and CDR2 YFSETQ come from the germline V gene. The length of the CDR3 is 15 residues. V dropped 0 bases and J dropped 4; count of bases not matched to a gene: 6.

A few counts support this clone. The chain links TRBV20-1 to TRBJ1-3; D not resolved. This CDR3 region has 10 residues. Trimming shortened V by 6 bases and J by 16 bases, and 16 bases separated the two germline ends. Germline CDR1 DFQATT, CDR2 SNEGSKA (reference sequence). The CDR3 sequence: CSAQVTDGYF. CDR3 nucleotide sequence: TGCAGTGCCCAGGTCACCGACGGCTATTTT.

CDR3 residues: CASSQDLRVGNTIYF. In DNA, the CDR3 is TGTGCCAGCAGCCAAGATCTGAGGGTTGGAAACACCATATATTTT. This chain joins TRBV3-1 (or the pseudogene TRBV3-2) and TRBJ1-3; D is undetermined. The V and J ends lost 0 bases and 3 bases respectively, with 9 bases between them. Germline CDR1 and CDR2: LGHDT and YNNKEL (reference sequence). This CDR3 has 15 residues.

V and J are TRBV28 and TRBJ1-2, with D perhaps TRBD1 (5 bases). Germline CDR1 is MDHEN and CDR2 is SYDVKM. The CDR3 runs 14 residues. Between the trimmed V and J ends, which lost 9 bases and 2 bases, there was a span of 16 bases. The chain's CDR3 is CASDGGARNYGYTF. The CDR3, as DNA: TGTGCCAGTGACGGAGGGGCTCGGAACTATGGCTACACCTTC.

This clone was seen only once. The final CDR3 position lacks the conserved phenylalanine or tryptophan, pointing to a likely read error. It is unclear where the CDR3 begins or ends on the DNA, so no DNA is shown, and the CDR3 is as TCRdb lists it. The V and J genes are TRBV11-2 and TRBJ2-7; TRBD2, as called in the table, went unchecked against the DNA. Germline-derived CDR1 and CDR2 are SGHAT and FQNNGV. The CDR3 is 12 amino acids long, termini counted. The CDR3 protein is CASSLAGGPLWL.

The V call is TRBV6-6, the J call TRBJ1-2, with D maybe TRBD1 (6 bases). Germline loops: CDR1 MNHNY, CDR2 SVGAGI (reference sequence). V lost 11 bases and J lost 6, with 19 bases in between. The CDR3 runs 13 residues. In DNA form, the CDR3 reads TGTGCCGCCGAAGGCCAGGGGATCGATGGCTACACCTTC. Its translation is CAAEGQGIDGYTF.

This clone showed up just a few times. The gene calls are TRBV19 and TRBJ1-1; 8 nucleotides line up with TRBD1. The CDR3 is 14 amino acids. The J segment lost 5 bases and the V segment lost 6 bases, leaving 8 bases of the junction unmatched. CDR1 and CDR2 (germline): LNHDA, SQIVND (reference sequence). The CDR3 region has the DNA TGTGCCAGTAGCCTTAGACAGGGGAGGACTGAAGCTTTCTTT. It is translated as CASSLRQGRTEAFF.

The chain is built from TRBV6-5 and TRBJ2-3; D unclear. Germline CDR1 MNHEY, CDR2 SVGAGI. V lost 7 bases and J lost 4, with 12 bases in between. CDR3 length: 13 amino acids. The CDR3: CASISGWSDTQYF. For the CDR3, the DNA is TGTGCCAGCATATCGGGTTGGTCAGATACGCAGTATTTT.